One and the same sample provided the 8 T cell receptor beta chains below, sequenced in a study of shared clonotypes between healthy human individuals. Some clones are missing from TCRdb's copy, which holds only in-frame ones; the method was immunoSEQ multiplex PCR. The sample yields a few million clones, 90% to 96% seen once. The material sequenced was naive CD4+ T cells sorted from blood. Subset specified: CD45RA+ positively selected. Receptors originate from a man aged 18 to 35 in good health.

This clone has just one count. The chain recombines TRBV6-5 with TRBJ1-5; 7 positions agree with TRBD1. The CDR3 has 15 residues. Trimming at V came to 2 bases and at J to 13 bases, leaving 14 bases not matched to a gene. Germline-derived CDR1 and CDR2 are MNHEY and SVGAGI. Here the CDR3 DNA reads TGTGCCAGCAGTTACGCTATGACAGGGACGAATGGACAGCATTTT. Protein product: CASSYAMTGTNGQHF.

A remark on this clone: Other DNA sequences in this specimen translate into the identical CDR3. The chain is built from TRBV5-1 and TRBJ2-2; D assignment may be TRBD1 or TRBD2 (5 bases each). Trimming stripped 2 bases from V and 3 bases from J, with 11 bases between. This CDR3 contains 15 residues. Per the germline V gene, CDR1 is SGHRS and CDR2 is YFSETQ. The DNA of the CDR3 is TGCGCCAGCAGCTTTGGGGACCGAGACACCGGGGAGCTGTTTTTT. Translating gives CASSFGDRDTGELFF.

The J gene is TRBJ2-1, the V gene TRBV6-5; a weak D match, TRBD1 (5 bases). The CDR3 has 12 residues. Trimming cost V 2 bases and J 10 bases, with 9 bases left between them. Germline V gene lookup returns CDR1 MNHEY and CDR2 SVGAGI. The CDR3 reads CASSYDRKEQFF. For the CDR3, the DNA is TGTGCCAGCAGTTACGACAGAAAGGAGCAGTTCTTC.

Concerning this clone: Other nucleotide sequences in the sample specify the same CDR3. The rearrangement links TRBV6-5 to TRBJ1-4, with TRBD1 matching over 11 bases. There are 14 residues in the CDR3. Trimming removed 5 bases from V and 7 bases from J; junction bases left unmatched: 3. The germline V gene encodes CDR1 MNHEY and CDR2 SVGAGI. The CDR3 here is CASSLGQGGEKLFF. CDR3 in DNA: TGTGCCAGCAGTCTGGGACAGGGGGGTGAAAAACTGTTTTTT.

The CDR3 spells CASSSQKTQYF. The CDR3 nucleotides read TGTGCCAGCAGCTCCCAAAAGACGCAGTATTTT. This chain connects TRBV7-8 to TRBJ2-3, with no clear D. This CDR3 contains 11 residues. V lost 4 bases to trimming and J lost 9 bases, with 8 bases between them. Per germline, CDR1 SGHVS and CDR2 FQNEAQ.

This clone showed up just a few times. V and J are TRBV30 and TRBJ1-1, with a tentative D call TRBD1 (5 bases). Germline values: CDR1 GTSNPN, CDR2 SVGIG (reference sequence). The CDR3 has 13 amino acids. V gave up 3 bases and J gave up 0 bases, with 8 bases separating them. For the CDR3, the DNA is TGTGCCTGGAGAGTGGGGCTGAACACTGAAGCTTTCTTT. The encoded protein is CAWRVGLNTEAFF.

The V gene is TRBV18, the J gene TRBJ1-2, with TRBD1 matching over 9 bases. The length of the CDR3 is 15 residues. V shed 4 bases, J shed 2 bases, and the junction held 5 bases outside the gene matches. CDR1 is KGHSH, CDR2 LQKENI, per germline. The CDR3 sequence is CASSLAGTGNYGYTF. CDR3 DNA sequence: TGTGCCAGCTCACTAGCCGGGACAGGGAACTATGGCTACACCTTC.

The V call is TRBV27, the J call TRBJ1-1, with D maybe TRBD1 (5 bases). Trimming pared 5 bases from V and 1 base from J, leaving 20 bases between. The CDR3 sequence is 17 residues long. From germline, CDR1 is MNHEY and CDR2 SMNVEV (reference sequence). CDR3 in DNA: TGTGCCAGCAGTCCCCAACGGCAGCTCCAGGGGAACACTGAAGCTTTCTTT. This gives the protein CASSPQRQLQGNTEAFF.